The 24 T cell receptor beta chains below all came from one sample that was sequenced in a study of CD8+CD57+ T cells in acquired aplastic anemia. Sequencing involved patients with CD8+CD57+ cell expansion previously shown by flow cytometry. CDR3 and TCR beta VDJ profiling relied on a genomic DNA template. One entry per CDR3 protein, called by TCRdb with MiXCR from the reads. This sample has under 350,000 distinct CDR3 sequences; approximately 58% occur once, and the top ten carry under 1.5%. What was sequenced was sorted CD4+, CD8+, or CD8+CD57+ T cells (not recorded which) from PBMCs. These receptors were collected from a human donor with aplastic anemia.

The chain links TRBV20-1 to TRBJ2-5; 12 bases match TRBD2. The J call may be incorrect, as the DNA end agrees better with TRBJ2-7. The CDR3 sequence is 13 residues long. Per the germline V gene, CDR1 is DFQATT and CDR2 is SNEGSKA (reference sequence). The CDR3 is CSASSGRAYEQYF. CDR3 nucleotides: TGCAGCGCCTCTAGCGGGAGGGCCTACGAGCAGTACTTC.

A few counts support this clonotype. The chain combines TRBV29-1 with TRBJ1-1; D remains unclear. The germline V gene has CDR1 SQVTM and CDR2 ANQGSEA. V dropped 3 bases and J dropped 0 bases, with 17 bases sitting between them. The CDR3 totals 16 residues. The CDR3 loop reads CSVDTWRASMNTEAFF. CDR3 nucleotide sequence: TGCAGCGTTGACACTTGGAGGGCCAGCATGAACACTGAAGCTTTCTTT.

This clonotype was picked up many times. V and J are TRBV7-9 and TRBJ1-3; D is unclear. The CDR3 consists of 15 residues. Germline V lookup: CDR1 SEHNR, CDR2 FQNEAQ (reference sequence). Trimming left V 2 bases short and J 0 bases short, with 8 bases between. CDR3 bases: TGTGCCAGCAGCTTAAGTCGCAGCTCTGGAAACACCATATATTTT. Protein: CASSLSRSSGNTIYF.

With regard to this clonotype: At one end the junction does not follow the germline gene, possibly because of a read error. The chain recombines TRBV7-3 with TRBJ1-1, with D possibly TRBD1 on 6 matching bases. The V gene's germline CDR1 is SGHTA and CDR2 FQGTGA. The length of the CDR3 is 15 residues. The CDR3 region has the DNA TGTGCCGGCAGTGTAATGGGGGGCCTGAACACTGAAGCTTTCTTT. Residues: CAGSVMGGLNTEAFF.

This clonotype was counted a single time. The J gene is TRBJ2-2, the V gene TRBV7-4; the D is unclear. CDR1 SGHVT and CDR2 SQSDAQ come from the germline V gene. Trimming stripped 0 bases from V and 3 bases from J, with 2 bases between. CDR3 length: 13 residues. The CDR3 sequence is CASSLAYTGELFF. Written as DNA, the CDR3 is TGTGCCAGCAGCTTAGCGTACACCGGGGAGCTGTTTTTT.

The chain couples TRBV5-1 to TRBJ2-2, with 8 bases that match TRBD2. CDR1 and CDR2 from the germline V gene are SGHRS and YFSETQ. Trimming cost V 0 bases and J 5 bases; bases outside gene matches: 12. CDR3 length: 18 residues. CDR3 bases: TGCGCCAGCAGCTTGGAGGGGTTTGGGACTAGGGAGACCGGGGAGCTGTTTTTT. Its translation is CASSLEGFGTRETGELFF.

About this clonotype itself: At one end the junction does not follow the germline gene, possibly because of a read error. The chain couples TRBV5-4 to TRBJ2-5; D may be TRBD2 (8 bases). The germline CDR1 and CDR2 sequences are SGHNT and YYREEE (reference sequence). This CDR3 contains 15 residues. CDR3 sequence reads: CASGRQGGLQETQYF. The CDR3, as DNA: TGCGCCAGCGGGAGACAGGGCGGGCTCCAAGAGACCCAGTACTTC.

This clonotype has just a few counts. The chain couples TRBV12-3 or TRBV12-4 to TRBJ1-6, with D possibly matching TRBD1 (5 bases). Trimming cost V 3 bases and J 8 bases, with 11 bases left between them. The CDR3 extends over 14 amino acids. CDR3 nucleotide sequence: TGTGCCAGCAGTTTTGCCAGGGAAGATTCACCCCTCCACTTT. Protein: CASSFAREDSPLHF.

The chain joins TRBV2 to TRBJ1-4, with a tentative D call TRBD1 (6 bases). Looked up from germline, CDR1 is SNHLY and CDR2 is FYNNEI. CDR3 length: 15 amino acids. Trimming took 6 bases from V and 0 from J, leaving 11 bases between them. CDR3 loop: CASRDSAATNEKLFF. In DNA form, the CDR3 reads TGTGCCAGCAGGGACAGCGCTGCAACTAATGAAAAACTGTTTTTT.

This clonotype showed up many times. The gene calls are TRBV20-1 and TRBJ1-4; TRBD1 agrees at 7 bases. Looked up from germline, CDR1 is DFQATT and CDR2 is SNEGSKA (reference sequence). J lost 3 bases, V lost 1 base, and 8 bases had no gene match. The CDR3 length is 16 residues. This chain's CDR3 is CSARVRTGSPNEKLFF. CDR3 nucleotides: TGCAGTGCTAGAGTTAGGACAGGATCGCCTAATGAAAAACTGTTTTTT.

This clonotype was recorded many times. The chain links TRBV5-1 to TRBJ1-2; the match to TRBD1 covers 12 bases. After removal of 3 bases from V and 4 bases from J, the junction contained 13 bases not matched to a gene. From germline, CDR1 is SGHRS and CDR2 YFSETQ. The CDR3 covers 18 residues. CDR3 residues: CASSWTGTGGGLAYGYTF. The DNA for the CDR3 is TGCGCCAGCAGCTGGACCGGGACAGGGGGCGGGTTAGCCTATGGCTACACCTTC.

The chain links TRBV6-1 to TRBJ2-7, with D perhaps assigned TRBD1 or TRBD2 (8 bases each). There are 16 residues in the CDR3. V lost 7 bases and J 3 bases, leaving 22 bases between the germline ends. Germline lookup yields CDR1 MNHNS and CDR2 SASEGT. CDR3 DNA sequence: TGTGCCAGCACTAGCAGGGGGCGGGGGGCCTTCTACGAGCAGTACTTC. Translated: CASTSRGRGAFYEQYF.

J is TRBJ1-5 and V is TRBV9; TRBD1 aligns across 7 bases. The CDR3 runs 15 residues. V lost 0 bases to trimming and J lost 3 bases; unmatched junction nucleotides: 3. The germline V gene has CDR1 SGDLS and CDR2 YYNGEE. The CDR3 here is CASSVGGTVNQPQHF. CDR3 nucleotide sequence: TGTGCCAGCAGCGTAGGCGGGACAGTCAATCAGCCCCAGCATTTT. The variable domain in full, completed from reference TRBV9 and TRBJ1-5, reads DSGVTQTPKHLITATGQRVTLRCSPRSGDLSVYWYQQSLDQGLQFLIQYYNGEERAKGNILERFSAQQFPDLHSELNLSSLELGDSALYFCASSVGGTVNQPQHFGDGTRLSIL.

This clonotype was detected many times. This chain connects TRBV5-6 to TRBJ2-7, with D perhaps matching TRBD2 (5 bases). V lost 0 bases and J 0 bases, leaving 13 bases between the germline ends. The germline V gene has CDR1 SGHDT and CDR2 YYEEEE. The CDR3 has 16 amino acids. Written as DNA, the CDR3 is TGTGCCAGCAGCTTGGGATCCCGCCTAGCCTCCTACGAGCAGTACTTC. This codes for CASSLGSRLASYEQYF.

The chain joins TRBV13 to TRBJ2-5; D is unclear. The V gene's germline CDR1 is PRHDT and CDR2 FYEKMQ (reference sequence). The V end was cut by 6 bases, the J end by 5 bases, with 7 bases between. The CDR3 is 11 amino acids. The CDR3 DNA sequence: TGTGCCAGCAGGAGGATGGAGACCCAGTACTTC. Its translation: CASRRMETQYF.

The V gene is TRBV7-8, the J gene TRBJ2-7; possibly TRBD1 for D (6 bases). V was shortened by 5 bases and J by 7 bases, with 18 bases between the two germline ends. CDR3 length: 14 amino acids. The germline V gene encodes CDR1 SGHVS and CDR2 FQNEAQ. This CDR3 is CASSPETGVLEQYF. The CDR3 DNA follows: TGTGCCAGCAGCCCCGAGACAGGCGTGTTGGAGCAGTACTTC.

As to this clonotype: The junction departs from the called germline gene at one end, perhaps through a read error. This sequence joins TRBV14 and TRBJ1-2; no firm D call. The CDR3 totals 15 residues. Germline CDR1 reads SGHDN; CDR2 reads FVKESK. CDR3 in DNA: TGTGCCCGCAGCCAAGGGCACGGGCCGTTCTATGGCTACACCTTC. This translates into CARSQGHGPFYGYTF.

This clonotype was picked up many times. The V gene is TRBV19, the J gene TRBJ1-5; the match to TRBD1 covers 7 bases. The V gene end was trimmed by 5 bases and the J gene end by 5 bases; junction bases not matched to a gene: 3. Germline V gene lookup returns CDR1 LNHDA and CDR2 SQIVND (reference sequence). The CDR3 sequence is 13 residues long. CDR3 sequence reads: CASSSTGDQPQHF. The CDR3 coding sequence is TGTGCCAGTAGTTCCACAGGGGATCAGCCCCAGCATTTT.

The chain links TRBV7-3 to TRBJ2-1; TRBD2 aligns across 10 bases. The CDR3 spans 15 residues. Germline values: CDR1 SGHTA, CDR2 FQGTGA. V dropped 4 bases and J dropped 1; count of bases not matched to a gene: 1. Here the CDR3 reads CASSSTSGSYNEQFF. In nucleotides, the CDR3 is TGTGCCAGCAGCTCGACTAGCGGGTCCTACAATGAGCAGTTCTTC.

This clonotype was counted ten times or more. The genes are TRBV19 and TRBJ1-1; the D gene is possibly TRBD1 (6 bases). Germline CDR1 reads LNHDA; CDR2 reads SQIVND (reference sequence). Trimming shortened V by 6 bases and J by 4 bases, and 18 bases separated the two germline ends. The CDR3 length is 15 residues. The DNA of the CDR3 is TGTGCCAGTAGCCCGGGACAACTAATAGGCACTGAAGCTTTCTTT. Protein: CASSPGQLIGTEAFF. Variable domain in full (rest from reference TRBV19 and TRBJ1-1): DGGITQSPKYLFRKEGQNVTLSCEQNLNHDAMYWYRQDPGQGLRLIYYSQIVNDFQKGDIAEGYSVSREKKESFPLTVTSAQKNPTAFYLCASSPGQLIGTEAFFGQGTRLTVV.

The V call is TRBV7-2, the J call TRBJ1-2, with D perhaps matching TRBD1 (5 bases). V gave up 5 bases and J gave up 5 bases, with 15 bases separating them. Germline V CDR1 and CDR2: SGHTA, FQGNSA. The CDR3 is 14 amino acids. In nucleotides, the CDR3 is TGTGCCAGCAGCACTTTAGGGGTCACGTATGGCTACACCTTC. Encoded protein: CASSTLGVTYGYTF.

The CDR3 DNA follows: TGTGCCAGTTTTAGGGATTCTGAAGCTTTCTTT. This codes for CASFRDSEAFF. The chain carries TRBV19 and TRBJ1-1, with D uncertain. The germline gives CDR1 LNHDA, CDR2 SQIVND (reference sequence). The CDR3 is 11 residues long. V gave up 8 bases and J gave up 6 bases, with 10 bases separating them.

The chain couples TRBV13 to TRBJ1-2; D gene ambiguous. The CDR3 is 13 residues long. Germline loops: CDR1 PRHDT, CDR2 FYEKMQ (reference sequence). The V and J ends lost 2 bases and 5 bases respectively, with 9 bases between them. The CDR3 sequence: CASSLRQGYGYTF. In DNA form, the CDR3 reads TGTGCCAGCAGCTTACGACAAGGATATGGCTACACCTTC.

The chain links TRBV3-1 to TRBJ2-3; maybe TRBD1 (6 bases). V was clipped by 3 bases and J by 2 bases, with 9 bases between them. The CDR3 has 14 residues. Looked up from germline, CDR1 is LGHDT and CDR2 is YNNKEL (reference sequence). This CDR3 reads CASSQGANTDTQYF. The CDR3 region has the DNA TGTGCCAGCAGCCAGGGGGCCAACACAGATACGCAGTATTTT.